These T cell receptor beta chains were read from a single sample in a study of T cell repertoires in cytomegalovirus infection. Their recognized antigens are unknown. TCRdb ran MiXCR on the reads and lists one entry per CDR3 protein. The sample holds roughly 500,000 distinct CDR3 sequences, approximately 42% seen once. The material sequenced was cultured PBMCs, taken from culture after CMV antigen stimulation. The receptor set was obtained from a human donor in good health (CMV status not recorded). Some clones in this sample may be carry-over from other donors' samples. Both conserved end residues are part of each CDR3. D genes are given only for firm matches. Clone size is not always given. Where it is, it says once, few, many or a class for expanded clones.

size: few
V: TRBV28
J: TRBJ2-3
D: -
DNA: TGTGCCAGCAGTTTACAGGCTCCAGATACGCAGTATTTT
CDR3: CASSLQAPDTQYF

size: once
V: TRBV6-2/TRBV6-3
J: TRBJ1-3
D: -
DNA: TGTGCCAGCAGTCTCAGCTCGAGCTCTGGAAACACCATATATTTT
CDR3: CASSLSSSSGNTIYF

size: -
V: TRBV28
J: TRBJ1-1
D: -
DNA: TGTGCCAGCAGTCGGTCCGAGGTGCCTTGGGGCACTGAAGCTTTCTTT
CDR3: CASSRSEVPWGTEAFF

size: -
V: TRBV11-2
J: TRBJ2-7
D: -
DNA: TGTGCCAGTAGGGGGGGGCTATACGAGCAGTACTTC
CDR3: CASRGGLYEQYF

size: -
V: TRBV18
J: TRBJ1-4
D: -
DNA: TGTGCCAGCTCACCAGGGGAAGGGGAAAAACTGTTTTTT
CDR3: CASSPGEGEKLFF

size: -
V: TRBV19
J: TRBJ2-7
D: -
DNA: TGTGCCAGTAGTATGTGGGATTCGGACGAGCAGTACTTC
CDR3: CASSMWDSDEQYF

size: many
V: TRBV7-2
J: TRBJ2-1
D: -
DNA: TGTGCCAGCAGCTCATGGGCTAGCTCCTACAATGAGCAGTTCTTC
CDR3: CASSSWASSYNEQFF

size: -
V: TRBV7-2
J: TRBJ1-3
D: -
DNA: TGTGCCAGCAGCTTAGTCCCAGCTTACTCTGGAAACACCATATATTTT
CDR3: CASSLVPAYSGNTIYF

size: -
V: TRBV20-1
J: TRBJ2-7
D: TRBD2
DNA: TGCAGTGCTAGAGACGGCGGAACTAGCGCCCACTCCTACGAGCAGTACTTC
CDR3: CSARDGGTSAHSYEQYF

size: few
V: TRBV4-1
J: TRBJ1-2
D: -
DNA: TGCGCCAGCAGCCAAGGTCCGGTTGCTCCGGGTAGTTATGGCTACACCTTC
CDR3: CASSQGPVAPGSYGYTF

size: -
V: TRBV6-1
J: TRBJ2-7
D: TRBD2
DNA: TGTGCCAGCAGTGAACCGGGACTAGCGACTCTCGAGCAGTACTTC
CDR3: CASSEPGLATLEQYF

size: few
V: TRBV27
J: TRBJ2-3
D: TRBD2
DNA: TGTGCCAGCAGACGGGGACTAGCCGCAGATACGCAGTATTTT
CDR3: CASRRGLAADTQYF

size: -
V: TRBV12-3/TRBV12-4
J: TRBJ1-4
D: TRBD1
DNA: TGTGCCAGCAGACCCAGGGACAGCTTTAATGAAAAACTGTTTTTT
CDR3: CASRPRDSFNEKLFF

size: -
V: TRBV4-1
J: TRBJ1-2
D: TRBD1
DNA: TGCGCCAGCAGCCTCCTTACAGGGGCCCGCTATGGCTACACCTTC
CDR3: CASSLLTGARYGYTF

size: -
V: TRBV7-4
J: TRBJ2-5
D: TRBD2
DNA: TGTGCCAGCAGCTTCCGACTAGCGGGAGTCGAGGAGACCCAGTACTTC
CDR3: CASSFRLAGVEETQYF

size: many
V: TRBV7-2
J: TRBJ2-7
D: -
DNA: TGTGCCAGCAGCTTAGGGTACTCCTACGAGCAGTACTTC
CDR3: CASSLGYSYEQYF

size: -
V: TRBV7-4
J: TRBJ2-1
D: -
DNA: TGTGCCAGCAGCTTAAACGGGGGTGAGCAGTTCTTC
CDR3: CASSLNGGEQFF

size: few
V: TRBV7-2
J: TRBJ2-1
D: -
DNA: TGTGCCAGCAGCCCCCCCGCGCCCGCCTACAATGAGCAGTTCTTC
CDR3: CASSPPAPAYNEQFF

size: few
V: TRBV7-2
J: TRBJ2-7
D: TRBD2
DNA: TGTGCCAGCCTAGCGGGGAATTCCTACGAGCAGTACTTC
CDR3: CASLAGNSYEQYF

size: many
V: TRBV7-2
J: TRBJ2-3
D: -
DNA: TGTGCCAGCAGCCCCGGGATCACAGATACGCAGTATTTT
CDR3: CASSPGITDTQYF

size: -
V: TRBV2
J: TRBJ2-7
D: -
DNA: TGTGCCAGCACTGGGGACATCTACGAGCAGTACTTC
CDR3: CASTGDIYEQYF

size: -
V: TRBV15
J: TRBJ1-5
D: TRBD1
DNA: TGTGCCACCAGCAGATTACCGGGACAGGAGAGCAATCAGCCCCAGCATTTT
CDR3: CATSRLPGQESNQPQHF

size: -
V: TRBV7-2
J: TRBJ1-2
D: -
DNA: TGTGCCAGCAGCTTCTTAAATGCCAGCATAACAGGGTGGGAACTATGGGGCTACACCTTC
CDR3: CASSFLNASITGWELWGYTF

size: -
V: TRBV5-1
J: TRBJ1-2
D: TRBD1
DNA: TGCGCCAGCAGCTTGGCCCCGGGACAGGGACTACCTAACTTC
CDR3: CASSLAPGQGLPNF

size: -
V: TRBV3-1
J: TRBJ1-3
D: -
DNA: TGTGCCAGCACCCCCCTGGCCTCTGGAAACACCATATATTTT
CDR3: CASTPLASGNTIYF

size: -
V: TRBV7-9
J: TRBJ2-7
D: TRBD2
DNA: TGTGCCAGCAGGGCCACTAGCGGGCAAACCTACGAGCAGTACTTC
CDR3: CASRATSGQTYEQYF

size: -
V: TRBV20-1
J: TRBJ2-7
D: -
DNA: TGCAGTGCTAGCCGGGACCCCGGTCGAGAGCAGTACTTC
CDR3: CSASRDPGREQYF

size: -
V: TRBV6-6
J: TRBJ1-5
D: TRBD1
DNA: TGTGCCAGCAGTCCCCGACAGGGTAGCGTCAATCAGCCCCAGCATTTT
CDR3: CASSPRQGSVNQPQHF